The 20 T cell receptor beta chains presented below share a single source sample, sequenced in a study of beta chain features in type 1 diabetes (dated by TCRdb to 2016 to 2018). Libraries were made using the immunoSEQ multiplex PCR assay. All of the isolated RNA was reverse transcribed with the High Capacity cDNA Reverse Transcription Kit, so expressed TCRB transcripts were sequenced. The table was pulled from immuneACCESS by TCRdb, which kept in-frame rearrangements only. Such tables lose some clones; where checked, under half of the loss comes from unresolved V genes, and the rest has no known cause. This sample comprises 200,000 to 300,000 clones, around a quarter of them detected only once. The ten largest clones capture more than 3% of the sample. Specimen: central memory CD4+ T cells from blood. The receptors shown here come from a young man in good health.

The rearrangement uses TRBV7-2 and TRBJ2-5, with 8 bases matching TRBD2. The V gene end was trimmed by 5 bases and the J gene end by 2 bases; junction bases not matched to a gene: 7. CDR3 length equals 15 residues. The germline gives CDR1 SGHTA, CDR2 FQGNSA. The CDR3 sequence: CASSPRAGVQETQYF. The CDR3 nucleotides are TGTGCCAGCAGCCCAAGAGCGGGGGTACAAGAGACCCAGTACTTC.

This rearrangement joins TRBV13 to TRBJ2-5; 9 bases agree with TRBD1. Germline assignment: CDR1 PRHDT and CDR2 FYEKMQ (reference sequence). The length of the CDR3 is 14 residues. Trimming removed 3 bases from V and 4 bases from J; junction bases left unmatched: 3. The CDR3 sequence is CASSFGQGRETQYF. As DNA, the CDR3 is TGTGCCAGCAGCTTCGGACAGGGGCGAGAGACCCAGTACTTC. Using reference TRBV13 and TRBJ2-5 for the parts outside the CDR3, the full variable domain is AAGVIQSPRHLIKEKRETATLKCYPIPRHDTVYWYQQGPGQDPQFLISFYEKMQSDKGSIPDRFSAQQFSDYHSELNMSSLELGDSALYFCASSFGQGRETQYFGPGTRLLVL.

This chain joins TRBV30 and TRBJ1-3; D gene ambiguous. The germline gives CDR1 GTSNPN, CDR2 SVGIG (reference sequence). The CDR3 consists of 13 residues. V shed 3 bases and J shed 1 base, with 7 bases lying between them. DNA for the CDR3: TGTGCCTGGAGGCCGGGTTCTGGAAACACCATATATTTT. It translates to CAWRPGSGNTIYF.

In DNA, the CDR3 is TGCGCCAGCAGCTTGACTTCAGGATCTGGGGGCTACACCTTC. It translates to CASSLTSGSGGYTF. V is TRBV5-1 and J is TRBJ1-2, with no clear D. Germline-derived CDR1 and CDR2 are SGHRS and YFSETQ. The V end lost 1 base, the J end lost 8 bases, and 15 bases lay between the germline ends. This CDR3 contains 14 residues.

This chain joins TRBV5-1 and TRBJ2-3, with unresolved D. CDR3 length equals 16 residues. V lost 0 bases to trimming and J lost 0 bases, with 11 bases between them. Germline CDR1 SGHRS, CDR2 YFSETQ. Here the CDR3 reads CASSLANRISTDTQYF. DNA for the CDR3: TGCGCCAGCAGCTTGGCCAACAGAATCAGCACAGATACGCAGTATTTT.

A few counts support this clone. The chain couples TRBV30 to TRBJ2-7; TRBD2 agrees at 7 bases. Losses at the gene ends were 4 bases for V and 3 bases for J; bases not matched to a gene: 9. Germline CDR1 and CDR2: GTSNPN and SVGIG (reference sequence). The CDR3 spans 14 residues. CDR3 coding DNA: TGTGCCTGGAACCCGAAGCGGGGTTACTACGAGCAGTACTTC. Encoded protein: CAWNPKRGYYEQYF.

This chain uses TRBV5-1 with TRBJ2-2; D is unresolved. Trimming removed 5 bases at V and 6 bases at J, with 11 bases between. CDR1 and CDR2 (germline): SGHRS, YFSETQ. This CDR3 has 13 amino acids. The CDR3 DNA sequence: TGCGCCAGCAGTTTAGTGGTCTCCGGGGAGCTGTTTTTT. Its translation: CASSLVVSGELFF.

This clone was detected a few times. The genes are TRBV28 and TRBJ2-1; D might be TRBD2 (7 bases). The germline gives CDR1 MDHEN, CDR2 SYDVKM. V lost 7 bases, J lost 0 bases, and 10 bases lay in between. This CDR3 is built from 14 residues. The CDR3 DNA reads TGTGCCAGCAAGGGGGGGAGCTCCTACAATGAGCAGTTCTTC. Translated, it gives CASKGGSSYNEQFF.

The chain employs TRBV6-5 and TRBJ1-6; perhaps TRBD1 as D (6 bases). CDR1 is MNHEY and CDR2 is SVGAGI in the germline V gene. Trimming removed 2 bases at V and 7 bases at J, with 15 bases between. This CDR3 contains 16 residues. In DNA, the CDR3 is TGTGCCAGCAGTTACCTGAGCAGGGGTGCCAATTCACCCCTCCACTTT. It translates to CASSYLSRGANSPLHF.

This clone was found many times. This CDR3 reads CASSFLASGRGNEQFF. DNA for the CDR3: TGTGCCAGCAGCTTCTTGGCTAGCGGGAGGGGGAATGAGCAGTTCTTC. The J gene is TRBJ2-1, the V gene TRBV5-6; 12 bases map to TRBD2. CDR1 and CDR2 (germline): SGHDT, YYEEEE. The V and J ends lost 2 bases and 7 bases, in that order; junction bases with no gene match: 7. CDR3 size: 16 residues.

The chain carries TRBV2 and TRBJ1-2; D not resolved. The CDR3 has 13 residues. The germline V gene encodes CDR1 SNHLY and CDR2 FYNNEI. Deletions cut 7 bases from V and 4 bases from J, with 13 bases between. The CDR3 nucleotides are TGTGCCAGCACTCGCGAAGGAGGCTATGGCTACACCTTC. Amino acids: CASTREGGYGYTF.

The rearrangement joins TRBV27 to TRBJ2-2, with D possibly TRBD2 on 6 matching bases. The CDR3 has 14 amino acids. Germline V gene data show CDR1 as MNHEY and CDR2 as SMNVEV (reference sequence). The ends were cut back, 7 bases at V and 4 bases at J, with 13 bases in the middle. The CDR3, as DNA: TGTGCCAGCATAGCGGCCTCGAGCACCGGGGAGCTGTTTTTT. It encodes CASIAASSTGELFF.

In DNA, the CDR3 is TGTGCCAGTAGTCCCGTTAGCGGGAGGGTAAATGAGCAGTTCTTC. Translated, it gives CASSPVSGRVNEQFF. The chain employs TRBV19 and TRBJ2-1; 11 nucleotides align to TRBD2. The CDR3 length is 15 residues. Per the germline V gene, CDR1 is LNHDA and CDR2 is SQIVND (reference sequence). Losses at the gene ends were 5 bases for V and 7 bases for J; bases not matched to a gene: 7.

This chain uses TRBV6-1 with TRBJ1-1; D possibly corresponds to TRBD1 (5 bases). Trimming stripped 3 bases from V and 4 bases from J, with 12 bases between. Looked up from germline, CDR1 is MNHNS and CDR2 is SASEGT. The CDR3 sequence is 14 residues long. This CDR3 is CASSEGTGITEAFF. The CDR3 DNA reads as TGTGCCAGCAGTGAGGGGACGGGGATCACTGAAGCTTTCTTT.

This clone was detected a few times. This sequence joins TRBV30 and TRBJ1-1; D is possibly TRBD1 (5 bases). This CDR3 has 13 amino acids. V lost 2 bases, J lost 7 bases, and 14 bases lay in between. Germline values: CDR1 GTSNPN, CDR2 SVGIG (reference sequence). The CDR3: CAWSLTGDLEAFF. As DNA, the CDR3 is TGTGCCTGGAGTCTAACAGGAGACCTTGAAGCTTTCTTT.

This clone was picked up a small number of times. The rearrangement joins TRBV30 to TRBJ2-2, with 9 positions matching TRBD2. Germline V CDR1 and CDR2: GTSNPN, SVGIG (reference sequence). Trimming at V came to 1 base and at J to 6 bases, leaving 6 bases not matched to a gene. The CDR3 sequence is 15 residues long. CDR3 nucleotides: TGTGCCTGGAGTGCAGGGACTAGCTGGGCCGGGGAGCTGTTTTTT. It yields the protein CAWSAGTSWAGELFF.

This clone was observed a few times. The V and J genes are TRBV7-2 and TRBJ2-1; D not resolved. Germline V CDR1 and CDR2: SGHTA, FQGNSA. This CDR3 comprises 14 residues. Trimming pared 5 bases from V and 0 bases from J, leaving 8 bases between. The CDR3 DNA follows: TGTGCCAGCAGCGCCCTTGGCTCCTACAATGAGCAGTTCTTC. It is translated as CASSALGSYNEQFF. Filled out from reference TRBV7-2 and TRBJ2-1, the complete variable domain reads GAGVSQSPSNKVTEKGKDVELRCDPISGHTALYWYRQSLGQGLEFLIYFQGNSAPDKSGLPSDRFSAERTGGSVSTLTIQRTQQEDSAVYLCASSALGSYNEQFFGPGTRLTVL.

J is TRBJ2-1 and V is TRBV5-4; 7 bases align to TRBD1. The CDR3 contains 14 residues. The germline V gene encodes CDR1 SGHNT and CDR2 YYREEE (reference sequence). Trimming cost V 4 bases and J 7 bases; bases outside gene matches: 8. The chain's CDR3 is CASSTRQGWNEQFF. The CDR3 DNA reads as TGTGCCAGCAGCACCCGACAGGGTTGGAATGAGCAGTTCTTC.

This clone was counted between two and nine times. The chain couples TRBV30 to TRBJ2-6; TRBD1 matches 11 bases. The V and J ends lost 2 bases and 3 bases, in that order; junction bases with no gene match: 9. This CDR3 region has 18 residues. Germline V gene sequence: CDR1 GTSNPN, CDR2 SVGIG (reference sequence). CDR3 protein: CAWSTQDRGRDGANVLTF. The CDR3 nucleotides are TGTGCCTGGAGTACTCAGGACAGGGGGCGCGATGGGGCCAACGTCCTGACTTTC.

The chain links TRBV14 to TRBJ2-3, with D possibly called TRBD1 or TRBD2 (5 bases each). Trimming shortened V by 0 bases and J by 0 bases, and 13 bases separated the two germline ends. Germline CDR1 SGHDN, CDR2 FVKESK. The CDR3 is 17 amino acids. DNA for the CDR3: TGTGCCAGCAGCCAAGAATGGGTGGGGGTCAGCACAGATACGCAGTATTTT. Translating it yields CASSQEWVGVSTDTQYF.